This note documents a single TCR beta chain sequence. Per the germline V gene, CDR1 is SGDLS and CDR2 is YYNGEE. The CDR3 contains 15 residues. Trimming cost V 4 bases and J 6 bases, with 16 bases left between them. How the authors handled the data: Reference gene primer amplification in the assay estimated nucleated cell counts. Clones were read by immunoSEQ multiplex PCR, and TCRdb kept only the in-frame ones, dropping some. V and J calls and clone size come straight from that table; D and trimming were deduced from the DNA. This sample yields over 400,000 clones, of which 80% to 90% are seen a single time; roughly 3.2% belongs to the top ten. This sample is drawn from a study of blood T cell repertoires in COVID-19.

This clonotype originated in a human donor in a cohort sampled during active COVID-19. V usage is TRBV9 and J usage is TRBJ2-2; D may be TRBD2 (6 bases). Sequencing input: peripheral blood. The CDR3 DNA follows: TGTGCCAGCAGCCCCCGAGCGGGTAAGGCCGGGGAGCTGTTTTTT. It codes for CASSPRAGKAGELFF.